This T cell receptor (beta chain) was documented in a study of cytomegalovirus exposure and HLA in healthy donors. Germline lookup yields CDR1 GTSNPN and CDR2 SVGIG (reference sequence). V was clipped by 4 bases and J by 2 bases, with 4 bases between them. CDR3 length equals 11 residues. Study-level points and caveats: Analyzed later, most CMV-associated TCR beta chains appeared HLA-restricted.

Points on this clone: Antigen specificity is unknown.

PCR involved 60 Vbeta and 13 Jbeta primers. In the authors' workflow: The count from a later analysis was about 80 million unique TCR beta chains, 9.5 million to 13 million of them shared. Libraries were prepared by immunoSEQ multiplex PCR; TCRdb keeps only in-frame clonotypes and omits some of them. The V and J calls and clone size are taken from that table; D and trimming were inferred from the DNA. The sample lists more than 85,000 clones, approximately 68% occurring once. This TCR was recovered from a woman younger than 30 in good health and CMV-seropositive. Material: PBMCs. The chain uses TRBV30 and TRBJ2-3; D not certain. DNA of the CDR3: TGTGCCTGGACACTCACAGATACGCAGTATTTT. Its translation: CAWTLTDTQYF.